This section outlines one T cell receptor (beta chain) sequence together with its context. Its specificity is unknown. The data were taken from a study of cytomegalovirus exposure and HLA in healthy donors. Across the whole study: Within the Caucasian-associated ancestry cluster were 81% of the roughly 400 genotyped donors. Points from the study as a whole: In a later analysis, TCR beta V- and J-gene trimming showed a link to a missense DCLRE1C variant. The dataset shows that most TCR sequences were rare, while some public TCRs occurred in many donors. Later on, an analysis found that several of the most significant clusters appeared to be linked to common viral pathogens, which included parvovirus B19.

PCR primers comprised 60 Vbeta and 13 Jbeta primers. The protocol was immunoSEQ multiplex PCR, while the TCRdb copy is restricted to in-frame clones and leaves out a portion. Here the sample spans more than 150,000 clones, 70% to 85% being singletons. Germline CDR1 ENHRY, CDR2 SYGVKD. Between the trimmed V and J ends, which lost 7 bases and 6 bases, there was a span of 12 bases. The CDR3 has 12 residues. The sample taken for sequencing was PBMCs. V and J are TRBV10-3 and TRBJ1-1, with D possibly being TRBD1 (5 bases). This receptor was obtained from a woman aged 45-65 years in good health and CMV-seropositive. In nucleotides, the CDR3 is TGTGCCATCACAAATAGACAGTCTGAAGCTTTCTTT. Translating it yields CAITNRQSEAFF.